This T cell receptor (beta chain) is from a study of post-analysis software for immune sequencing data. The overall study: The courses of disease that were included comprised relapsing-remitting, secondary progressive and progressive-relapsing multiple sclerosis. Study-wide results and caveats: Pronounced co-clustering by F measure was evident among identically batched samples. Patients with multiple sclerosis recorded significantly lower normalized Chao1 diversity than controls, the study found. TRBV5-6, TRBV5-1 and TRBV20-1 were among roughly five TRBV segments more frequent in patients than controls.

Prepared libraries of TCR beta cDNA carried unique molecular identifiers. Each batch of roughly 0.9 to 11 million T cells produced roughly 0.5 million cDNA molecules. TCRdb ran MiXCR on the PCR reads and lists one entry per CDR3 protein. The profile shows 800,000 to 950,000 distinct CDR3 sequences, roughly 58% of them singletons. This clonotype was counted between two and nine times. The target antigen is unknown. Germline assignment: CDR1 SQVTM and CDR2 ANQGSEA. V was pared by 0 bases and J by 0 bases, with 1 base of the junction left unmatched. This CDR3 is built from 14 residues. The sequenced sample was blood. This sequence was found in a girl aged 5-17 years with multiple sclerosis. The V and J genes are TRBV29-1 and TRBJ1-2; 7 positions match TRBD1. The CDR3 sequence is CSVEEGTANYGYTF. CDR3 sequence (DNA): TGCAGCGTTGAAGAGGGGACAGCTAACTATGGCTACACCTTC.